This TCR beta chain derives from a study of blood T cell repertoires in COVID-19. At the level of the study: Material from acute and convalescent COVID-19 was sourced from the United States, Italy and Spain.

In the source study's methods: The assay estimated nucleated cells by amplifying reference gene primers. Clones were sequenced by immunoSEQ multiplex PCR, and TCRdb holds only the in-frame ones, with some missing. The DNA was the basis for D and trimming; V, J and clone size are from that table. The sample carries around 100,000 clones, about 86% recorded once. Trimming cost V 5 bases and J 1 base, with 12 bases left between them. This CDR3 comprises 15 residues. Germline lookup yields CDR1 MGHDK and CDR2 SYGVNS. The chain links TRBV25-1 to TRBJ1-5, with D tentatively TRBD1 (6 bases). The sample was peripheral blood. The receptor was derived from a man aged 80 or over with acute or convalescent COVID-19. The CDR3 loop reads CASSIGGASNQPQHF. The CDR3 region has the DNA TGTGCCAGCAGTATTGGGGGGGCGAGCAATCAGCCCCAGCATTTT.